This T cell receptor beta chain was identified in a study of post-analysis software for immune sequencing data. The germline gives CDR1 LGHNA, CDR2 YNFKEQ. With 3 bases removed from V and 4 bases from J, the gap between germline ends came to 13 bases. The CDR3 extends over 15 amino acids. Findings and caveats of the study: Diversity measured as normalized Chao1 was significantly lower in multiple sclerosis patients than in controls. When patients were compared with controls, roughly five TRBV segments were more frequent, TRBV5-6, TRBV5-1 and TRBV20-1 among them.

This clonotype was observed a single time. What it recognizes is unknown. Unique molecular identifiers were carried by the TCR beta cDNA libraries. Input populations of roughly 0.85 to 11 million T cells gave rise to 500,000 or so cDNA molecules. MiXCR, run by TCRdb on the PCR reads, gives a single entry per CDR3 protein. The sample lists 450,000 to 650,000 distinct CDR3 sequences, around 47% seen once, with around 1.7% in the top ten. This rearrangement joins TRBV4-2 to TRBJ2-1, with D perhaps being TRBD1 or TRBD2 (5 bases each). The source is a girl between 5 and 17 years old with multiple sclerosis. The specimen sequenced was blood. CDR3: CASSQGRDLYNEQFF. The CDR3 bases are TGTGCCAGCAGCCAGGGACGGGACCTTTACAATGAGCAGTTCTTC.